Presented here are 11 T cell receptor beta chains from one specimen sequenced in a study of PD-1 blockade in classical Hodgkin lymphoma. Profiling relied on immunoSEQ multiplex PCR, and the TCRdb table lists in-frame clones only, not all of them. The sample has 30,000 or so clones; about 80% are singletons. Time point given: cycle 4 day 1 (C4D1), after 6 weeks of nivolumab. Every single patient, without exception, relapsed after autologous stem cell transplantation, and brentuximab vedotin exposure varied. The sequencing used peripheral blood mononuclear cells (PBMCs), collected before the fourth cycle of nivolumab. All receptors come from a human donor with classical Hodgkin lymphoma.

The genes are TRBV21-1 and TRBJ2-3; the table's D call TRBD2 went unverified against the DNA. TRBV21-1 is an annotated pseudogene. This CDR3 region has 15 residues. CDR3 loop: CASSLRWCSTDTQYF. CDR3 sequence (DNA): TGTGCCAGCAGCCTTAGATGGTGCAGCACAGATACGCAGTATTTT.

This sequence joins TRBV4-2 and TRBJ2-6; D is perhaps TRBD2 (6 bases). The CDR3 spans 18 residues. V lost 2 bases and J lost 0, with 14 bases in between. Per germline, CDR1 LGHNA and CDR2 YNFKEQ. The CDR3 region is CASSQLSGLGSGANVLTF. The CDR3 region has the DNA TGTGCCAGCAGCCAACTATCGGGACTCGGCTCTGGGGCCAACGTCCTGACTTTC.

This chain uses TRBV4-1 with TRBJ2-3, with 13 bases matching TRBD2. The junction had 3 bases not matched to a gene; V was cut back by 0 bases and J by 0 bases. The CDR3 is 18 residues long. Per germline, CDR1 MGHRA and CDR2 YSYEKL. CDR3 region: CASSQDPTSGGSTDTQYF. CDR3 DNA sequence: TGCGCCAGCAGCCAAGATCCGACTAGCGGGGGGAGCACAGATACGCAGTATTTT.

V is TRBV30 and J is TRBJ2-7; 7 positions agree with TRBD1. Per germline, CDR1 GTSNPN and CDR2 SVGIG (reference sequence). With 1 base clipped from V and 2 bases from J, the junction kept 5 bases outside the gene matches. CDR3 size: 14 residues. The CDR3 coding sequence is TGTGCCTGGAGTGAGGGGGCACTCACCTACGAGCAGTACTTC. It specifies CAWSEGALTYEQYF.

CDR3 in amino acids: CAWSVLPEKLFF. The CDR3, as DNA: TGTGCCTGGAGCGTACTCCCGGAAAAACTGTTTTTT. This chain uses TRBV30 with TRBJ1-4; D remains unclear. V lost 3 bases and J 8 bases, leaving 10 bases between the germline ends. CDR1 and CDR2 from the germline V gene are GTSNPN and SVGIG (reference sequence). This CDR3 region has 12 residues.

This clone was seen once. The gene calls are TRBV9 and TRBJ2-1; no definite D call. CDR1 is SGDLS, CDR2 YYNGEE, per germline. This CDR3 has 17 amino acids. The germline V and J ends were trimmed by 0 bases and 0 bases, with 13 bases remaining between them. This chain's CDR3 is CASSVGSAAYSYNEQFF. CDR3 nucleotides: TGTGCCAGCAGCGTAGGATCGGCAGCCTACTCCTACAATGAGCAGTTCTTC.

The chain is built from TRBV27 and TRBJ1-5, with D tentatively TRBD1 (5 bases). The CDR3 sequence is 14 residues long. CDR1 MNHEY and CDR2 SMNVEV come from the germline V gene (reference sequence). V was trimmed by 6 bases and J by 4 bases, leaving 13 bases between them. Here the CDR3 reads CASSPLGGNQPQHF. DNA of the CDR3: TGTGCCAGCAGCCCTCTCGGGGGTAATCAGCCCCAGCATTTT.

The chain employs TRBV28 and TRBJ2-2, with TRBD2 identical over 7 bases. The CDR3 consists of 16 residues. V lost 6 bases and J lost 5; bases outside the gene matches: 12. CDR1 is MDHEN and CDR2 is SYDVKM in the germline V gene. The CDR3 DNA reads as TGTGCCAGCAGGATAAGACTAGCTTCGATGACCGGGGAGCTGTTTTTT. Amino acid sequence: CASRIRLASMTGELFF.

This clone was counted once. The rearrangement uses TRBV9 and TRBJ2-7; 7 bases are a match to TRBD1. This CDR3 contains 14 residues. Germline V lookup: CDR1 SGDLS, CDR2 YYNGEE. V gave up 0 bases and J gave up 6 bases; unmatched junction bases: 6. The CDR3 DNA follows: TGTGCCAGCAGCGTAGAGTTAACAGGGGTCGAGCAGTACTTC. It specifies CASSVELTGVEQYF. The full variable domain, its missing parts supplied by reference TRBV9 and TRBJ2-7, is DSGVTQTPKHLITATGQRVTLRCSPRSGDLSVYWYQQSLDQGLQFLIQYYNGEERAKGNILERFSAQQFPDLHSELNLSSLELGDSALYFCASSVELTGVEQYFGPGTRLTVT.

V usage is TRBV9 and J usage is TRBJ2-6; D ambiguous. CDR1 is SGDLS and CDR2 is YYNGEE in the germline V gene. The germline V and J ends were trimmed by 1 base and 2 bases, with 7 bases remaining between them. This CDR3 contains 15 residues. CDR3 sequence: CASSVLGTGANVLTF. CDR3 in DNA: TGTGCCAGCAGCGTATTAGGGACTGGGGCCAACGTCCTGACTTTC.

The chain links TRBV11-3 to TRBJ2-1, with D uncertain. Looked up from germline, CDR1 is SGHNT and CDR2 is YENEEA. The ends were cut back, 4 bases at V and 5 bases at J, with 12 bases in the middle. CDR3 length equals 14 residues. CDR3 region: CASSSLLGDNEQFF. CDR3 sequence (DNA): TGTGCCAGCAGCTCCCTGCTTGGCGACAATGAGCAGTTCTTC.